This T cell receptor beta chain was recorded in a study of vaccination and CD4 T cells after COVID-19. In its sample, this clonotype was seen a few times. Its antigen is still unknown. An Oncomine TCR Beta short-read assay was used to sequence the DNA from cultured CD4+ T cells. TCRdb recomputed calls from the PCR reads with MiXCR, one row per CDR3 protein. The table includes 7,500 to 9,500 distinct CDR3 sequences, roughly 42% detected once. Treatment specified: approximately nine-day PBMC culture with coronavirus spike peptide pools or control peptides (ViraFEST assay). Researchers collected the unexposed donor's CD4+ T cells before the COVID-19 pandemic (2011-2018). CDR3 length: 13 amino acids. Per the germline V gene, CDR1 is MNHNS and CDR2 is SASEGT. The V end was cut by 3 bases, the J end by 3 bases, with 9 bases between.

The receptor was isolated from a human donor in good health. Sequences were obtained from CD4+ T cells from blood, cultured in vitro. The rearrangement links TRBV6-1 to TRBJ2-7; perhaps TRBD2 as D (5 bases). The CDR3: CASSDPGVYEQYF. In DNA, the CDR3 is TGTGCCAGCAGTGATCCCGGGGTCTACGAGCAGTACTTC.